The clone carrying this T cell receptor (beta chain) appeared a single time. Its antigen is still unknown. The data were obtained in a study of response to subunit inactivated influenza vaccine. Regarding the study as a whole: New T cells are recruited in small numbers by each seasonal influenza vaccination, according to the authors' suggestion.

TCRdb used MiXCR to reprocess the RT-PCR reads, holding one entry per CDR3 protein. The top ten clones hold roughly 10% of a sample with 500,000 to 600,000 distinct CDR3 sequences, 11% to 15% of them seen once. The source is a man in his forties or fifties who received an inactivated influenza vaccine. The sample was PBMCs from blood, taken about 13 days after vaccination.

CDR3 residues: CASSTLGRAGAGVYNEQFF. The CDR3 DNA follows: TGTGCCAGCAGCACCCTCGGTCGGGCGGGCGCCGGGGTCTACAATGAGCAGTTCTTC. V gene TRBV11-1 combines with J gene TRBJ2-1, with D possibly being TRBD2 (5 bases). The germline gives CDR1 SGHAT, CDR2 FQDESV (reference sequence). V was pared by 5 bases and J by 3 bases, with 26 bases between. CDR3 length equals 19 residues.